The clone carrying this T cell receptor (beta chain) was seen ten or more times. Its antigen is not known. A multiplex PCR was run with 60 Vbeta primers and 13 Jbeta primers. Clones were sequenced by immunoSEQ multiplex PCR, and TCRdb holds only the in-frame ones, with some missing. This sample has more than 110,000 clones, with about 76% found just once. These data are taken from a study of cytomegalovirus exposure and HLA in healthy donors. General observations from the study: The records held CMV serostatus as the only immune exposure information. Reports credit the classifier with highly specific, highly sensitive diagnosis of cytomegalovirus status. Later on, an analysis found that several of the most significant clusters appeared to be linked to common viral pathogens, which included parvovirus B19. From TCR beta sequences, most subjects' HLA-A and HLA-B alleles were reportedly predicted accurately.

The clonotype originates from a male donor in good health and CMV-seronegative. Input material: PBMCs.

CDR3 DNA sequence: TGTGCCAGTAGTATCGCCATGGAGAACGGCTACGAGCAGTACTTC. This gives the protein CASSIAMENGYEQYF. This rearrangement joins TRBV19 to TRBJ2-7; D ambiguous. Trimming pared 3 bases from V and 3 bases from J, leaving 15 bases between. In germline, CDR1 is LNHDA, CDR2 SQIVND (reference sequence). The CDR3 runs to 15 residues. Using reference TRBV19 and TRBJ2-7 for the parts outside the CDR3, the full variable domain is DGGITQSPKYLFRKEGQNVTLSCEQNLNHDAMYWYRQDPGQGLRLIYYSQIVNDFQKGDIAEGYSVSREKKESFPLTVTSAQKNPTAFYLCASSIAMENGYEQYFGPGTRLTVT.